This T cell receptor (beta chain) was identified in a study of CD8 T cells in ankylosing spondylitis. Per the germline V gene, CDR1 is LGHDT and CDR2 is YNNKEL (reference sequence). Trimming removed 11 bases from V and 2 bases from J, with 23 bases in between. This CDR3 comprises 16 residues. TCRdb passed the 5' RACE reads through MiXCR, listing each CDR3 protein once. The repertoire holds about 130,000 distinct CDR3 sequences, with 5.5% to 7.5% as singletons. Material for sequencing was blood, either unsorted or a sorted T cell fraction (not recorded which). The rearrangement joins TRBV3-1 to TRBJ2-3; maybe TRBD2 (5 bases). This TCR was sampled from a female donor with ankylosing spondylitis or in good health (not recorded which). The CDR3 reads CASCPSGLAVTDTQYF. CDR3 DNA: TGTGCCTCCTGCCCTTCCGGACTGGCGGTCACAGATACGCAGTATTTT.